Each of the 17 T cell receptor beta chains below was sequenced from the same sample in a study of T cell clonality in common variable immunodeficiency. Data came from immunoSEQ multiplex PCR; TCRdb stores just in-frame clones and leaves some out. This sample comprises around 50,000 clones, none seen once only. The sequenced sample was peripheral blood mononuclear cells. Receptor source: a person aged 18-69 years in good health.

This clone has at least ten counts. With the read ending 3 residues before the CDR3 end, the germline J gene is used to fill in that end. This chain uses TRBV7-7 with TRBJ2-5, with unresolved D. The V gene's germline CDR1 is SSHAT and CDR2 FNYEAQ (reference sequence). The CDR3 is 13 residues long. Between the trimmed V and J ends, which lost 3 bases and 2 bases, there was a span of 7 bases. The sequenced part of the CDR3 DNA is TGTGCCAGCAGCTTTTCCAGGCAAGAGACC. Its protein product is CASSFSRQET. The entire CDR3 protein is CASSFSRQETQYF.

This clone was detected ten times or more. From the germline J gene comes the end of the CDR3, since the read stops 3 residues before it. J is TRBJ2-3 and V is TRBV5-4, with 7 bases identical to TRBD1. This CDR3 comprises 16 residues. From germline, CDR1 is SGHNT and CDR2 YYREEE (reference sequence). The CDR3 loop reads CASSSYTQGKKETQYF. Partial CDR3 DNA: TGTGCCAGCAGCTCATACACACAGGGGAAAAAGGAGACG.

This clone came up many times. From the germline J gene comes the end of the CDR3, since the read stops 3 residues before it. The gene calls are TRBV5-4 and TRBJ1-2; 10 nucleotides match TRBD1. The CDR3 runs to 15 residues. Trimming removed 4 bases from V and 6 bases from J; junction bases left unmatched: 9. CDR1 SGHNT and CDR2 YYREEE come from the germline V gene (reference sequence). The part of the CDR3 DNA that was read is TGTGCCAGCAGCCCACTGCGGACAGGGGGGAATGGC. Translated: CASSPLRTGGNG. The CDR3 in its entirety is CASSPLRTGGNGYTF.

This clone appeared many times. The CDR3 goes on 3 residues after the read ends, and that part is filled in from the germline J gene. V is TRBV30 and J is TRBJ1-6; 8 bases agree with TRBD1. Germline V gene lookup returns CDR1 GTSNPN and CDR2 SVGIG (reference sequence). The ends lost 4 bases at V and 7 bases at J; junction bases unmatched: 0. The length of the CDR3 is 12 residues. This chain's CDR3 is CAWNRGNSPLHF. CDR3 DNA (partial): TGTGCCTGGAACAGGGGGAATTCACCC.

This clone came up a few times. Read sequence stops 3 residues before the CDR3 end, and the germline J gene provides the missing end. The chain combines TRBV20-1 with TRBJ2-7, with 10 positions matching TRBD1. This CDR3 has 16 residues. From germline, CDR1 is DFQATT and CDR2 SNEGSKA (reference sequence). V shed 5 bases, J shed 1 base, and the junction held 11 bases outside the gene matches. The CDR3 loop is CSAGGQGSLSSYEQYF. CDR3 bases read: TGCAGTGCTGGGGGACAGGGGTCCCTCTCGTCCTACGAG.

This clone was recorded at least ten times. The CDR3 is cut off 3 residues early in the read; its end comes from the germline J gene. V gene TRBV20-1 combines with J gene TRBJ1-2; possible D gene TRBD1, 5 bases. The length of the CDR3 is 14 residues. CDR1 and CDR2 from the germline V gene are DFQATT and SNEGSKA (reference sequence). CDR3 sequence: CSARGRQGSLGYTF. Partial CDR3 DNA: TGCAGTGCTAGAGGACGCCAGGGATCGCTCGGC.

This clone was seen ten or more times. The CDR3 end is not reached by the read, which stops 3 residues before it; the germline J gene fills it in. The rearrangement links TRBV19 to TRBJ2-5; TRBD2 agrees at 10 bases. CDR3 size: 16 residues. Germline CDR1 LNHDA, CDR2 SQIVND (reference sequence). V trimming: 3 bases; J trimming: 5 bases; junction bases outside the gene matches: 9. CDR3 loop: CASSMLAGAVVETQYF. The CDR3 bases that were read are TGTGCCAGTAGTATGCTAGCGGGGGCGGTAGTGGAGACC. The full variable domain, completed using reference TRBV19 and TRBJ2-5, is DGGITQSPKYLFRKEGQNVTLSCEQNLNHDAMYWYRQDPGQGLRLIYYSQIVNDFQKGDIAEGYSVSREKKESFPLTVTSAQKNPTAFYLCASSMLAGAVVETQYFGPGTRLLVL.

The table lists this clone with many counts. The read is 3 residues too short to cover the CDR3 end, so that end is filled in from the germline J gene. The V call is TRBV7-8, the J call TRBJ2-7; the D is unclear. The germline V gene has CDR1 SGHVS and CDR2 FQNEAQ. V was shortened by 3 bases and J by 2 bases, with 8 bases between the two germline ends. CDR3 length: 13 residues. CDR3 sequence reads: CASSLGSTYEQYF. CDR3 bases read: TGTGCCAGCAGCTTGGGCAGTACCTACGAG. Full variable domain (outside the CDR3, taken from reference TRBV7-8 and TRBJ2-7): GAGVSQSPRYKVAKRGQDVALRCDPISGHVSLFWYQQALGQGPEFLTYFQNEAQLDKSGLPSDRFFAERPEGSVSTLKIQRTQQEDSAVYLCASSLGSTYEQYFGPGTRLTVT.

This clone was recorded at least ten times. With the read ending 3 residues before the CDR3 end, the germline J gene is used to fill in that end. The rearrangement joins TRBV19 to TRBJ1-2; 8 nucleotides agree with TRBD1. The CDR3 has 18 amino acids. Germline values: CDR1 LNHDA, CDR2 SQIVND (reference sequence). Incomplete CDR3 DNA: TGTGCCAGTAGTATAAGATATTGGACAGGGAGTCGGAGTGGGGGC. Amino acid sequence: CASSIRYWTGSRSGG. The CDR3 in its entirety is CASSIRYWTGSRSGGYTF.

This clone appeared a few times. The CDR3 is cut off 3 residues early in the read; its end comes from the germline J gene. The V call is TRBV18, the J call TRBJ2-3, with a weak D call TRBD1 (7 bases). The length of the CDR3 is 15 residues. Germline V gene sequence: CDR1 KGHSH, CDR2 LQKENI. The CDR3 loop reads CASSLGQDVRETQYF. The sequenced part of the CDR3 DNA is TGTGCCAGCTCTTTAGGACAGGACGTTCGGGAGACG.

This clone showed up many times. Sequencing ends 3 residues short of the CDR3 end; the germline J gene provides the rest. This chain links TRBV19 with TRBJ2-1; 14 bases match TRBD2. The germline CDR1 and CDR2 sequences are LNHDA and SQIVND (reference sequence). J gave up 8 bases and V 9 bases, and 9 bases lay outside the gene matches. The CDR3 contains 15 residues. The DNA read from the CDR3 is TGTGCCAGCAGGACTAGCGGGGGGCCATTGGATGAG. Protein product: CASRTSGGPLDE. Given in full, the CDR3 is CASRTSGGPLDEQFF.

There are many counts of this clone. The CDR3 goes on 3 residues after the read ends, and that part is filled in from the germline J gene. The V and J genes are TRBV20-1 and TRBJ2-2; TRBD2 aligns across 7 bases. The V gene's germline CDR1 is DFQATT and CDR2 SNEGSKA (reference sequence). The CDR3 spans 14 residues. CDR3 protein: CSAQRGEANEKLFF. CDR3 DNA, as far as it was read: TGCAGTGCCCAGCGGGGTGAGGCTAATGAAAAG.

In this sample, this clone turned up many times. The read terminates 3 residues ahead of where the CDR3 ends, so the germline J gene completes it. The gene calls are TRBV5-1 and TRBJ1-4; 9 positions agree with TRBD1. The CDR3 extends over 14 amino acids. With V trimmed by 4 bases and J by 6 bases, 4 bases remained unmatched. The V gene's germline CDR1 is SGHRS and CDR2 YFSETQ. This CDR3 is CASSPGQGHEKLFF. The sequenced CDR3 bases are TGCGCCAGCAGCCCGGGACAGGGTCATGAAAAA.

This clone was detected ten times or more. Read sequence stops 3 residues before the CDR3 end, and the germline J gene provides the missing end. V usage is TRBV7-6 and J usage is TRBJ2-1, with D perhaps TRBD2 (6 bases). CDR3 size: 15 residues. The V gene lost 1 base and the J gene lost 8 bases, with 15 bases spanning the gap. In germline, CDR1 is SGHVS, CDR2 FNYEAQ. The sequenced part of the CDR3 DNA is TGTGCCAGCAGCTTAGGAATGGGGGGTGGGGATGAG. Its translation: CASSLGMGGGDE. The whole CDR3 is CASSLGMGGGDEQFF.

This clone was detected ten times or more. The read ends 3 residues early relative to the CDR3; the germline J gene fills the gap. This chain connects TRBV20-1 to TRBJ1-1; no firm D call. The CDR3 contains 15 residues. Germline values: CDR1 DFQATT, CDR2 SNEGSKA (reference sequence). The V end lost 6 bases, the J end lost 3 bases, and 20 bases lay between the germline ends. This CDR3 is CSAKSVAQSHTEAFF. The sequenced part of the CDR3 DNA is TGCAGTGCCAAGAGCGTTGCCCAATCACACACTGAA.

This clone has at least ten counts. The CDR3 end lies 3 residues beyond the end of the read and is filled in from the germline J gene. The chain links TRBV19 to TRBJ2-6, with D perhaps matching TRBD1 (6 bases). The germline V gene encodes CDR1 LNHDA and CDR2 SQIVND (reference sequence). Between the trimmed V and J ends, which lost 5 bases and 2 bases, there was a span of 25 bases. The CDR3 contains 20 residues. CDR3 DNA (partial): TGTGCCAGTAGTGTTTGGACAGAGAAACCAAGCGCCCCTGGGGCCAACGTC. Its protein is CASSVWTEKPSAPGANV. The CDR3 in full is CASSVWTEKPSAPGANVLTF.

This clone was observed many times. The observed sequence ends 3 residues before the CDR3 terminus, with the missing tail filled in from the germline J gene. V and J are TRBV6-2 or TRBV6-3 and TRBJ2-1; 9 bases match TRBD1. After removal of 4 bases from V and 4 bases from J, the junction contained 11 bases not matched to a gene. The germline CDR1 and CDR2 sequences are MNHEY and SVGEGT. The CDR3 has 17 amino acids. CDR3 bases read: TGTGCCAGCAGTTCCCGGACCCGACAGGGGGTATACAATGAG. This sequence encodes CASSSRTRQGVYNE. The CDR3, in full, reads CASSSRTRQGVYNEQFF.